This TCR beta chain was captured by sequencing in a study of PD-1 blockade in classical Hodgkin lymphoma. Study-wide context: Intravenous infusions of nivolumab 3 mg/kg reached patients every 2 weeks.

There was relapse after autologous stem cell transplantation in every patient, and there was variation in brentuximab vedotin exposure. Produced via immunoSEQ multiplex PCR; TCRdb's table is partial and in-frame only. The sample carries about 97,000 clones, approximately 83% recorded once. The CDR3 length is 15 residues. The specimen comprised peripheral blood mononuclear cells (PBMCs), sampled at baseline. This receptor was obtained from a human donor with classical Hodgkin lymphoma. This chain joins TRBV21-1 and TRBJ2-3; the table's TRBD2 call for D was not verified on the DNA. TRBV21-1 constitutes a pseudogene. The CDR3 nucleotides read TGTGCCAGCAGCAAGGAGGAAGGTATCACAGATACGCAGTATTTT. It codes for CASSKEEGITDTQYF.